Sequencing of this TCR beta chain was carried out in a study of blood T cell repertoires in COVID-19 (dated by TCRdb to about 2020). About the study as a whole: The collaborator samples originated in the United States, Italy and Spain and spanned the acute and convalescent phases of COVID-19. The material from the prospective study consisted of cDNA or gDNA derived from T cells, B-cell-depleted T cells, or PBMCs. Deeply sampled blood TCRbeta repertoires from subjects exposed to, actively infected with, or recovered from COVID-19 were included in the dataset. A freely available public database, intended as a resource for researchers studying the immune response to SARS-CoV-2, is where the repertoires were released. The samples were drawn from two sources: the first 160 participants of the ongoing ImmuneRACE study, and 1,000 to 1,500 subjects contributed by 6 global collaborators. The sample metadata nearly always contained a de-identified subject ID, COVID-19 status, age in years and sex. HLA class I and class II types, where available, came from metadata supplied by the sample provider rather than from assay-based typing.

TCRbeta CDR3 regions were amplified from genomic DNA using the immunoSEQ Assay, a bias-controlled multiplex PCR. Under the source paper's analysis protocol: Nucleated cell counts per sample were estimated from amplification of reference gene primers within the assay. To quantify the absolute abundance of each unique TCRbeta CDR3 rearrangement, sequence reads were collapsed and filtered. For each sample, productive Simpson clonality was calculated by taking the square root of Simpson's diversity index across productive rearrangements. The source is immuneACCESS, and TCRdb retained only in-frame sequences with V and J called. Part of the clones is not carried over; for the studies checked, unresolved V genes explain less than half of this, and the remainder is unexplained. Clone size and V and J calls were adopted from that table, with D and trimming inferred from the DNA. The sample yields roughly 300,000 clones; less than 90% were counted once. The ten top clones hold 13% of the sample.

The full study reports these points: How much clinical and demographic metadata was included differed by source and by participant, and the metadata was provided uncurated.

Trimming at the junction amounts to 6 bases on V and 8 bases on J, and the germline ends lie 16 bases apart. The germline V gene yields MDHEN for CDR1 and SYDVKM for CDR2. There are 14 amino acids in the CDR3, from cysteine to phenylalanine inclusive. CDR3 DNA is the only sequence kept; it has 42 bases, read in frame from the first base. The collaborating institutions used their own protocols to collect whole blood in K2EDTA tubes. For TCRbeta analysis, collaborators shipped samples as frozen whole blood, isolated PBMCs, or DNA extracted from either of those sample types. A note on this clone: This clone's antigen is unknown. Base qualities are not at hand, and no much larger clone is one base apart.

Recombination joined TRBV28 with TRBJ1-4, with TRBD1 as a weak D call on 5 bases. The specimen sequenced was peripheral blood. The clonotype was recovered from a human donor in a cohort sampled during active COVID-19. The encoded CDR3 is CASSPPGVDEKLFF. The DNA sequence reads TGTGCCAGCAGCCCCCCGGGGGTCGACGAAAAACTGTTTTTT. Beyond the CDR3, the reference TRBV28 and TRBJ1-4 genes provide the residues; the full variable domain reads: DVKVTQSSRYLVKRTGEKVFLECVQDMDHENMFWYRQDPGLGLRLIYFSYDVKMKEKGDIPEGYSVSREKKERFSLILESASTNQTSMYLCASSPPGVDEKLFFGSGTQLSVL.